The 21 T cell receptor beta chains reported below all come from one sample, sequenced in a study of T cell responses to AZD1222 COVID-19 vaccine. Measured with immunoSEQ multiplex PCR; TCRdb has only the in-frame clones, and not every one. The sample has 70,000 to 95,000 clones; approximately 90% are singletons. This specimen consisted of peripheral blood, obtained 28 days after the second AZD1222 dose. The receptors here all came from an adult who received the AZD1222 COVID-19 vaccine.

This clone has only one observation. V gene TRBV27 combines with J gene TRBJ2-6; D unclear. Germline CDR1 and CDR2: MNHEY and SMNVEV (reference sequence). The CDR3 runs to 15 residues. V shed 3 bases and J shed 1 base, with 7 bases lying between them. For the CDR3, the DNA is TGTGCCAGCAGTTTTGGAAGTTCTGGGGCCAACGTCCTGACTTTC. This translates into CASSFGSSGANVLTF.

The V and J genes are TRBV27 and TRBJ1-5, with 8 positions matching TRBD1. The CDR3 contains 14 residues. V shed 6 bases and J 6 bases; nucleotides not matched to a gene: 7. The germline V gene encodes CDR1 MNHEY and CDR2 SMNVEV (reference sequence). The CDR3 DNA follows: TGTGCCAGCAGGCCGCAGGGGGCAGGTCAGCCCCAGCATTTT. Residues: CASRPQGAGQPQHF.

The chain couples TRBV7-2 to TRBJ2-7, with D perhaps matching TRBD1 or TRBD2 (5 bases each). Trimming pared 5 bases from V and 0 bases from J, leaving 11 bases between. The V gene's germline CDR1 is SGHTA and CDR2 FQGNSA. This CDR3 comprises 14 residues. The CDR3 region is CASSMSGTSYEQYF. In nucleotides, the CDR3 is TGTGCCAGCAGCATGTCCGGGACCTCCTACGAGCAGTACTTC.

Here the CDR3 DNA reads TGCGCCAGCAGCTTCCTACAAGGGTGGCAGGAAGAGACCCAGTACTTC. Protein sequence: CASSFLQGWQEETQYF. The chain has TRBV5-1 and TRBJ2-5; D not certain. V lost 2 bases to trimming and J lost 3 bases, with 17 bases between them. This CDR3 contains 16 residues. The germline CDR1 and CDR2 sequences are SGHRS and YFSETQ.

This clone is a singleton in its sample. This chain links TRBV18 with TRBJ2-1; the match to TRBD2 covers 9 bases. The CDR3 is 15 residues long. Losses at the gene ends were 4 bases for V and 10 bases for J; bases not matched to a gene: 11. CDR1 is KGHSH and CDR2 is LQKENI in the germline V gene. The CDR3 loop is CASSHSSGAEGEQFF. The DNA of the CDR3 is TGTGCCAGCTCACACTCTAGCGGGGCAGAGGGGGAGCAGTTCTTC.

The chain combines TRBV29-1 with TRBJ1-4, with D tentatively TRBD1 (5 bases). The CDR3 is 11 residues long. Germline V gene data show CDR1 as SQVTM and CDR2 as ANQGSEA. Trimming removed 6 bases from V and 6 bases from J, with 8 bases in between. The CDR3 DNA reads TGCAGCGTAGGCAGGGATGAAAAACTGTTTTTT. It translates to CSVGRDEKLFF.

The V and J genes are TRBV11-1 and TRBJ2-3, with D perhaps TRBD2 (6 bases). The V end lost 5 bases, the J end lost 4 bases, and 13 bases lay between the germline ends. Germline loops: CDR1 SGHAT, CDR2 FQDESV (reference sequence). The CDR3 is 14 amino acids. The CDR3, as DNA: TGTGCCAGCAGCGGTAGCGGACCCTCAGATACGCAGTATTTT. Translation gives CASSGSGPSDTQYF.

CDR3 sequence: CATSQGNEQFF. The CDR3 DNA is TGTGCCACCAGTCAGGGGAATGAGCAGTTCTTC. The genes are TRBV24-1 and TRBJ2-1; TRBD1 is a possible D gene (6 bases). The CDR3 is 11 amino acids. Trimming cost V 6 bases and J 7 bases, with 6 bases left between them. CDR1 is KGHDR, CDR2 SFDVKD, per germline.

The CDR3 DNA reads as TGTGCCAGTTCGTTCCTTTACAGGCAAGCTAACTATGGCTACACCTTC. The encoded protein is CASSFLYRQANYGYTF. The chain couples TRBV19 to TRBJ1-2; D perhaps matches TRBD1 (5 bases). CDR3 length: 16 residues. V lost 8 bases, J lost 0 bases, and 19 bases lay in between. Germline V gives CDR1 LNHDA, CDR2 SQIVND (reference sequence).

V usage is TRBV4-1 and J usage is TRBJ1-5; no definite D call. Trimming left V 4 bases short and J 7 bases short, with 17 bases between. There are 15 residues in the CDR3. Germline CDR1 and CDR2: MGHRA and YSYEKL. This CDR3 reads CASSLTHSSFQPQHF. For the CDR3, the DNA is TGCGCCAGCAGCCTGACTCATTCCTCCTTCCAGCCCCAGCATTTT.

V gene TRBV21-1 combines with J gene TRBJ1-5. TRBV21-1 is a pseudogene. CDR3 length equals 15 residues. CDR3 nucleotide sequence: TGTGCCAGCAGCAAAAAGGGTTTCCTAAATCAGCCCCAGCATTTT. Amino acids: CASSKKGFLNQPQHF.

Details on this clone: At one end the junction does not follow the germline gene, possibly because of a read error. This sequence joins TRBV29-1 and TRBJ1-4, with D unclear. This CDR3 is 12 amino acids long. Germline V gene sequence: CDR1 SQVTM, CDR2 ANQGSEA. The CDR3 bases are TGCAGCGTCGAAGAACCTCGTGAAAAACTGTTTTTT. This translates into CSVEEPREKLFF.

The rearrangement joins TRBV2 to TRBJ2-2, with a possible D match to TRBD2 (6 bases). Trimming shortened V by 6 bases and J by 1 base, and 12 bases separated the two germline ends. The V gene's germline CDR1 is SNHLY and CDR2 FYNNEI. CDR3 length: 15 residues. The CDR3: CASRPGLQNTGELFF. CDR3 nucleotides: TGTGCCAGCAGGCCGGGACTTCAGAACACCGGGGAGCTGTTTTTT.

V gene TRBV10-3 combines with J gene TRBJ2-1; D gene uncertain. CDR3 length equals 14 residues. In germline, CDR1 is ENHRY, CDR2 SYGVKD. V dropped 6 bases and J dropped 2 bases, with 11 bases sitting between them. CDR3 protein: CAIRTSAAYNEQFF. The DNA for the CDR3 is TGTGCCATCAGGACCTCCGCGGCCTACAATGAGCAGTTCTTC.

The chain recombines TRBV4-2 with TRBJ1-2; perhaps TRBD1 as D (5 bases). The germline V gene encodes CDR1 LGHNA and CDR2 YNFKEQ. The CDR3 is 15 amino acids. Trimming left V 4 bases short and J 0 bases short, with 12 bases between. This CDR3 reads CASSPGEGTNYGYTF. The CDR3 DNA reads as TGTGCCAGCAGCCCGGGGGAGGGCACTAACTATGGCTACACCTTC.

The chain employs TRBV19 and TRBJ1-5; tentative D call: TRBD1 (6 bases). With 4 bases removed from V and 2 bases from J, the gap between germline ends came to 9 bases. CDR3 length equals 14 residues. Germline loops: CDR1 LNHDA, CDR2 SQIVND (reference sequence). The CDR3 sequence is CASSRNRGNQPQHF. Here the CDR3 DNA reads TGTGCCAGTAGTAGAAACAGGGGCAATCAGCCCCAGCATTTT. The whole variable domain, filled in from reference TRBV19 and TRBJ1-5, reads DGGITQSPKYLFRKEGQNVTLSCEQNLNHDAMYWYRQDPGQGLRLIYYSQIVNDFQKGDIAEGYSVSREKKESFPLTVTSAQKNPTAFYLCASSRNRGNQPQHFGDGTRLSIL.

V usage is TRBV28 and J usage is TRBJ1-3, with D perhaps matching TRBD1 (5 bases). The CDR3 is 16 amino acids. V was cut by 1 base and J by 5 bases, with 15 bases left in between. The germline V gene encodes CDR1 MDHEN and CDR2 SYDVKM. CDR3 sequence (DNA): TGTGCCAGCAGTTTATTAGTGGGCAGACAGCGAAACACCATATATTTT. It specifies CASSLLVGRQRNTIYF. Using reference TRBV28 and TRBJ1-3 for the parts outside the CDR3, the full variable domain is DVKVTQSSRYLVKRTGEKVFLECVQDMDHENMFWYRQDPGLGLRLIYFSYDVKMKEKGDIPEGYSVSREKKERFSLILESASTNQTSMYLCASSLLVGRQRNTIYFGEGSWLTVV.

The chain links TRBV6-5 to TRBJ2-7; no reliable D call. CDR3 size: 14 residues. V was trimmed by 0 bases and J by 3 bases, leaving 9 bases between them. CDR1 and CDR2 from the germline V gene are MNHEY and SVGAGI. This CDR3 reads CASSYSNGGYEQYF. The CDR3 nucleotides read TGTGCCAGCAGTTACTCGAACGGTGGCTACGAGCAGTACTTC.

The rearrangement uses TRBV6-5 and TRBJ1-6; no firm D call. Looked up from germline, CDR1 is MNHEY and CDR2 is SVGAGI. V lost 2 bases, J lost 9 bases, and 14 bases lay in between. The CDR3 sequence is 15 residues long. CDR3 loop: CASSYQDPGASPLHF. The CDR3, as DNA: TGTGCCAGCAGTTACCAGGACCCGGGAGCTTCACCCCTCCACTTT.

CDR3 nucleotides: TGTGCCAGCAGCGCTCGACTTTACCAAGAGACCCAGTACTTC. It encodes CASSARLYQETQYF. The chain carries TRBV9 and TRBJ2-5; D remains ambiguous. Trimming removed 3 bases from V and 0 bases from J, with 9 bases in between. CDR3 length: 14 residues. Germline lookup yields CDR1 SGDLS and CDR2 YYNGEE. The full variable domain, its missing parts supplied by reference TRBV9 and TRBJ2-5, is DSGVTQTPKHLITATGQRVTLRCSPRSGDLSVYWYQQSLDQGLQFLIQYYNGEERAKGNILERFSAQQFPDLHSELNLSSLELGDSALYFCASSARLYQETQYFGPGTRLLVL.

V gene TRBV7-3 combines with J gene TRBJ1-2; tentatively, D is TRBD1 (5 bases). The germline V gene encodes CDR1 SGHTA and CDR2 FQGTGA. V shed 5 bases and J shed 1 base, with 17 bases lying between them. The CDR3 has 16 residues. CDR3 sequence: CASSQLVPGGNYGYTF. The CDR3 nucleotides are TGTGCCAGCAGCCAGCTCGTCCCGGGGGGTAACTATGGCTACACCTTC. The full variable domain, its missing parts supplied by reference TRBV7-3 and TRBJ1-2, is GAGVSQTPSNKVTEKGKYVELRCDPISGHTALYWYRQSLGQGPEFLIYFQGTGAADDSGLPNDRFFAVRPEGSVSTLKIQRTERGDSAVYLCASSQLVPGGNYGYTFGSGTRLTVV.